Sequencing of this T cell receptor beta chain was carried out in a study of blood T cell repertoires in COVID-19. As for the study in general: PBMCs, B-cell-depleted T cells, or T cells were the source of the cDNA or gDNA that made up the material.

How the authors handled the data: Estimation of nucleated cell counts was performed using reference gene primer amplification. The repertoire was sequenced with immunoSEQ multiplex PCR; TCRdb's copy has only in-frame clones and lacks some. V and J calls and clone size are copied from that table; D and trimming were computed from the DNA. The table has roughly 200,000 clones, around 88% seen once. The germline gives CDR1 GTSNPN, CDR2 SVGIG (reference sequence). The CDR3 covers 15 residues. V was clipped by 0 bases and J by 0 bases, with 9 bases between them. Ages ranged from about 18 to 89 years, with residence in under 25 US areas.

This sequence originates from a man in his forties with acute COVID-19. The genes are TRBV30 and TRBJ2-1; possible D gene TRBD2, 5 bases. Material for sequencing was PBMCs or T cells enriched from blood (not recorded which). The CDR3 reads CAWSVGGSSYNEQFF. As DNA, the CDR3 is TGTGCCTGGAGTGTAGGTGGGAGCTCCTACAATGAGCAGTTCTTC.